This T cell receptor beta chain was sequenced for a study of vaccination effects on CD4 cells after COVID-19. V was cut by 2 bases and J by 0 bases, with 11 bases left in between. CDR1 MNHEY and CDR2 SVGAGI come from the germline V gene. The CDR3 is 16 residues long. ViraFEST used viral peptide pools to expand antigen-specific CD4+ T cells before sequencing. Upon completion of around eleven days in culture, CD4+ T cells were isolated. It was two doses of either the BNT162b2 or mRNA-1273 vaccine that participants received. Profiling relied on immunoSEQ multiplex PCR, and the TCRdb table lists in-frame clones only, not all of them. The sample shows 65,000 to 70,000 clones, under 85% of them seen only once. For this clone: Antigen specificity is unknown.

This clonotype originated in a human donor who received a COVID-19 vaccine. The sequencing used CD4+ T cells from PBMCs cultured with HCoV-OC43 spike peptides, collected after COVID-19 vaccination. Noted subset: HCoV-OC43 spike overlapping peptide pool stimulation. The chain combines TRBV6-5 with TRBJ2-1; TRBD1 might be the D (5 bases). The CDR3 bases are TGTGCCAGCAGTTACCGAACAGGCGACTCCTACAATGAGCAGTTCTTC. Amino acids: CASSYRTGDSYNEQFF.